Ten or more counts support the clone carrying this T cell receptor (beta chain). These data are taken from a study of neurological immune-mediated disorders. Trimming removed 2 bases from V and 4 bases from J; junction bases left unmatched: 4. CDR1 is SGHRS, CDR2 YFSETQ, per germline. The CDR3 length is 16 residues. TCRdb re-derived calls from the 5' RACE reads in MiXCR, one entry per CDR3 protein. Of about 20,000 distinct CDR3 sequences listed, approximately 6.8% are singletons. V usage is TRBV5-1 and J usage is TRBJ2-1, with 12 nucleotides matching TRBD2. The TCR was taken from a woman between 25 and 40 years old with HTLV-1-associated myelopathy (HAM/TSP). The specimen sequenced was CD8+ T cells from blood. The CDR3 loop is CASSFTGTSGYNEQFF. DNA of the CDR3: TGCGCCAGCAGCTTCACCGGGACTAGCGGGTACAATGAGCAGTTCTTC.